This T cell receptor beta chain emerged from a study of CD8 T cells in Susac syndrome. In this sample, this clonotype turned up once. It was with random hexamers that about 0.45 to 1 ug RNA was reverse transcribed. TCRdb recomputed calls from the immunoSEQ multiplex PCR reads with MiXCR, one row per CDR3 protein. The data show roughly 330,000 distinct CDR3 sequences, about 91% seen once. This clonotype was obtained from a human donor with multiple sclerosis. Sequencing input: CD4+ T cells from PBMCs.

CDR3 protein: CASSFWGRGQGDGYTF. The CDR3 DNA reads as TGTGCCAGCAGTTTTTGGGGAAGAGGTCAGGGCGATGGCTACACCTTC. This sequence joins TRBV12-3 or TRBV12-4 and TRBJ1-2; possible D gene TRBD1, 5 bases. The germline V and J ends were trimmed by 3 bases and 6 bases, with 20 bases remaining between them. CDR3 size: 16 residues.